This TCR beta chain was found in a study of cytomegalovirus exposure and HLA in healthy donors. About the study: Most genotyped donors, around 86% of 300 to 400, had Caucasian-associated genetic ancestry. Study-wide findings and caveats: Serostatus for CMV was the only available immune exposure information. In a later analysis, specific HLA alleles were associated with approximately 16,000 TCR beta sequences at a 0.05 false discovery rate.

Trimming removed 4 bases at V and 5 bases at J, with 13 bases between. In germline, CDR1 is MGHRA, CDR2 YSYEKL. This CDR3 is built from 14 residues. Healthy bone marrow donors made up the donor group. Use of 60 Vbeta and 13 Jbeta primers characterized the PCR. Only in-frame clones appear in the TCRdb table, and some are missing; sequencing was by immunoSEQ multiplex PCR. The repertoire includes over 130,000 clones, 70% to 85% of them detected once, and approximately 2.3% sits in the top ten. For this clone: Its target is not known.

This TCR derives from a male donor in good health and CMV-seronegative. The sample taken for sequencing was PBMCs. V gene TRBV4-1 combines with J gene TRBJ2-3, with D tentatively TRBD1 (5 bases). This CDR3 reads CASSRQWGLDTQYF. The DNA of the CDR3 is TGCGCCAGCAGCCGACAGTGGGGCCTAGATACGCAGTATTTT.